This entry is about one TCR beta chain. The data are from a study of blood T cell repertoires in COVID-19. Study-level background: The origin of the acute and convalescent COVID-19 samples was the United States, Italy and Spain.

Sequencing was performed with immunoSEQ multiplex PCR; in TCRdb, only in-frame clones are kept and a portion is missing. Here the sample spans roughly 180,000 clones, roughly 76% being singletons. This CDR3 contains 12 residues. The germline V gene encodes CDR1 SNHLY and CDR2 FYNNEI. V lost 4 bases, J lost 8 bases, and 11 bases lay in between. The sample was peripheral blood. The receptor comes from a woman between 40 and 50 years old with COVID-19, enrolled during active disease. The V gene is TRBV2, the J gene TRBJ1-2, with D perhaps matching TRBD1 (5 bases). The CDR3 nucleotides are TGTGCCAGCAGTGGGAACAGGTTGGGCTACACCTTC. This codes for CASSGNRLGYTF.